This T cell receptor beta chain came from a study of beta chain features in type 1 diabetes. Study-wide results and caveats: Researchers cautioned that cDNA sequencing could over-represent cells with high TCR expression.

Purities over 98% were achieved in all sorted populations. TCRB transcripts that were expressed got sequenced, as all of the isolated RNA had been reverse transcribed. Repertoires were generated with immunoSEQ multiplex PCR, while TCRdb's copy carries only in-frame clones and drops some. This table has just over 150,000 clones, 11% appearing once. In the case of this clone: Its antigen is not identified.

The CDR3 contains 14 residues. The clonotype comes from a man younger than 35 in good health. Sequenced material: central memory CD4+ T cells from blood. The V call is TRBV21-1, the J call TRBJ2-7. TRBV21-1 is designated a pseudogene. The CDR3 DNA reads TGTGCCAGCAGCAAAGCGCGTTTGACGCACGAGCAGTACTTC. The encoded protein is CASSKARLTHEQYF.